The clone carrying this T cell receptor beta chain was seen only once. These data are taken from a study of siplizumab effects on memory and regulatory T cells. V was trimmed by 3 bases and J by 2 bases, leaving 14 bases between them. The CDR3 is 16 residues long. CDR1 is MNHEY and CDR2 is SMNVEV in the germline V gene (reference sequence). Sequencing was performed with immunoSEQ multiplex PCR; in TCRdb, only in-frame clones are kept and a portion is missing. The sample holds 100,000 or so clones, about 90% seen once. This TCR was recovered from a human donor in good health. Some clones in this sample may be carry-over from other donors' samples. The chain carries TRBV27 and TRBJ2-4; unclear D gene. Sequenced input: CD4+ T cells sorted from blood. CDR3 residues: CASSFGPSITKNIQYF. The DNA of the CDR3 is TGTGCCAGCAGTTTTGGGCCTAGTATAACCAAAAACATTCAGTACTTC.